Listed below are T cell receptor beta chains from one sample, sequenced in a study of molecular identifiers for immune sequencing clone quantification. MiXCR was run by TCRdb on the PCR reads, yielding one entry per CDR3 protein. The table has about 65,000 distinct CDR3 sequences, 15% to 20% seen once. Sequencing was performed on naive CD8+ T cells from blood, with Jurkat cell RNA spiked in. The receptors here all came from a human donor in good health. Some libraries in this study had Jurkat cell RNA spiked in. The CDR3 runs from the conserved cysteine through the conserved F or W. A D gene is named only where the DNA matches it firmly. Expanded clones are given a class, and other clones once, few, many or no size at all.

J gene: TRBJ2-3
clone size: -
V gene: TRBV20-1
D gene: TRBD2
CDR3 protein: CSARREAADTQYF
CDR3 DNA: TGCAGTGCTAGGCGGGAGGCGGCAGATACGCAGTATTTT

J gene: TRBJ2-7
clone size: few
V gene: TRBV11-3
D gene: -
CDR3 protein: CASGRDYEQYF
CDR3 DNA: TGTGCCAGCGGCCGGGACTACGAGCAGTACTTC

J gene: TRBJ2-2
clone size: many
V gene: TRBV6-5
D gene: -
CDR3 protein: CASSYDSGTGELFF
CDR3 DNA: TGTGCCAGCAGTTACGATTCCGGCACCGGGGAGCTGTTTTTT

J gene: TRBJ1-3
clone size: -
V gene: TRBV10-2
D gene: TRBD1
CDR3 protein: CAIRPGTGAGNTIYF
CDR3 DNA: TGTGCCATCAGACCCGGGACAGGCGCTGGAAACACCATATATTTT

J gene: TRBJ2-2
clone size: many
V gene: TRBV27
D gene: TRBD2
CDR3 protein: CASGLLLAGGPSGELFF
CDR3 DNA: TGTGCCAGCGGACTTCTTCTAGCGGGAGGGCCCTCCGGGGAGCTGTTTTTT

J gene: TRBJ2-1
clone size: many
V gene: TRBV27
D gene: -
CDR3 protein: CASSLQGYNEQFF
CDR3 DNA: TGTGCCAGCAGTTTACAGGGCTACAATGAGCAGTTCTTC

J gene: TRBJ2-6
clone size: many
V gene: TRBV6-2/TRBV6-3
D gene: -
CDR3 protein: CASSVVSGANVLTF
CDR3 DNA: TGTGCCAGCAGTGTGGTCTCTGGGGCCAACGTCCTGACTTTC

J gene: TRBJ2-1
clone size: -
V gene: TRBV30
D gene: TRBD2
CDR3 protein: CALAGTSGGTSYNERFF
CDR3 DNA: TGTGCCTTGGCCGGGACTAGTGGGGGGACCTCATACAATGAGCGGTTCTTC

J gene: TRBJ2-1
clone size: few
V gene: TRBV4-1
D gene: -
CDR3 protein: CASSQAAINEQFF
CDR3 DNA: TGCGCCAGCAGCCAGGCTGCGATAAATGAGCAGTTCTTC

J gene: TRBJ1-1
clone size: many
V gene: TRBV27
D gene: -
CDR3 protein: CASSGGPLMNTEAFF
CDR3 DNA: TGTGCCAGCAGTGGAGGGCCCCTCATGAACACTGAAGCTTTCTTT

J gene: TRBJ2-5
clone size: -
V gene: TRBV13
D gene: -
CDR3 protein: CTSSSQETQYF
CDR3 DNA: TGTACCAGCAGCTCACAAGAGACCCAGTACTTC

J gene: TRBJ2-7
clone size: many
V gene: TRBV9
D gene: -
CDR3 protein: CASSVGSPPGYEQYF
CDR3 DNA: TGTGCCAGCAGCGTAGGGAGCCCCCCGGGCTACGAGCAGTACTTC

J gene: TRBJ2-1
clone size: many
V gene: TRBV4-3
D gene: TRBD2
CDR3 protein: CASSQDRTSGTYNEQFF
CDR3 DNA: TGCGCCAGCAGCCAAGACCGGACTAGCGGGACGTACAATGAGCAGTTCTTC

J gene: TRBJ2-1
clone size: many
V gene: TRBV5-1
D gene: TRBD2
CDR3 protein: CASSLEGLAGGSSYNEQFF
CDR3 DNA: TGCGCCAGCAGCTTGGAGGGACTAGCGGGAGGGAGCTCCTACAATGAGCAGTTCTTC

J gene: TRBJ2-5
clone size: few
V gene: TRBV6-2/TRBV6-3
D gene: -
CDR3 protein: CASSPLRQGGKQGETQYF
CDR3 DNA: TGTGCCAGCAGCCCCTTGAGGCAGGGAGGCAAGCAGGGCGAGACCCAGTACTTC

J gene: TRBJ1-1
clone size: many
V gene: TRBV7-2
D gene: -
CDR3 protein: CASSYPTGMNTEAFF
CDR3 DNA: TGTGCCAGCAGCTACCCGACTGGAATGAACACTGAAGCTTTCTTT

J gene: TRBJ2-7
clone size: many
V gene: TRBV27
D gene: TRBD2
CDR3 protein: CASSSGLALGEQYF
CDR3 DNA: TGTGCCAGCAGTTCGGGACTAGCTCTGGGCGAGCAGTACTTC

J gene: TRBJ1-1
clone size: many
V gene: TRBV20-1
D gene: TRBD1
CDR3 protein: CSASGDRENTEAFF
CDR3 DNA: TGCAGTGCTAGTGGGGACAGGGAAAACACTGAAGCTTTCTTT

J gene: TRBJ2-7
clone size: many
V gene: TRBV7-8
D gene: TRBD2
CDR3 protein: CASSPTSGSPYEQYF
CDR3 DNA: TGTGCCAGCAGCCCGACTAGCGGGAGCCCCTACGAGCAGTACTTC

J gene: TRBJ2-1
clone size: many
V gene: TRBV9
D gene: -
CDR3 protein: CASSVELASEQFF
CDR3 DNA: TGTGCCAGCAGCGTAGAACTAGCTAGTGAGCAGTTCTTC

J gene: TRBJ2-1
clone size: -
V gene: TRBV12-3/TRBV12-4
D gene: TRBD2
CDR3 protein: CASSYSAGGQERYDEQFF
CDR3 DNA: TGTGCCAGCAGTTACTCAGCGGGAGGGCAAGAACGGTACGATGAGCAGTTCTTC

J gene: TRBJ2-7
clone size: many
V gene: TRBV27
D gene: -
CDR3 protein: CASSLLVGTYEQYF
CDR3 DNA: TGTGCCAGCAGTTTATTGGTCGGGACCTACGAGCAGTACTTC

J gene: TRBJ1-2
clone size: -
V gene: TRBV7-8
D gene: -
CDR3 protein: CASSFQRSVHGYTF
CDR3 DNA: TGTGCCAGCAGCTTCCAGCGTTCCGTCCATGGCTACACCTTC

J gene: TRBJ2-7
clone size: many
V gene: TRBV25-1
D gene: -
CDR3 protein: CASSELWCEQYF
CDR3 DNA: TGTGCCAGCAGTGAATTGTGGTGCGAGCAGTACTTC

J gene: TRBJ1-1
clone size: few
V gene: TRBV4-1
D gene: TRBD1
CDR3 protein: CASSSRTGHTEAFF
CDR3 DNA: TGCGCCAGCAGCTCTCGGACAGGGCACACTGAAGCTTTCTTT

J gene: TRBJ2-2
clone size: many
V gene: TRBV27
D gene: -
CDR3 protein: CASRDWQGPTGELFF
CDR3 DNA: TGTGCCAGCAGGGACTGGCAGGGGCCCACCGGGGAGCTGTTTTTT

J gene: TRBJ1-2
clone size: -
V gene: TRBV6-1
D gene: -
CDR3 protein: CAGKRKESYGYTF
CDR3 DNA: TGTGCCGGTAAGAGAAAGGAAAGCTATGGCTACACCTTC

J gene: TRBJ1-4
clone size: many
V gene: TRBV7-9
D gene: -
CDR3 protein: CASSFDTEREKLFF
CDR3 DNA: TGTGCCAGCAGCTTTGACACCGAACGGGAAAAACTGTTTTTT

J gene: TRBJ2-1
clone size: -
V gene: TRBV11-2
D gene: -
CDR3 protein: CASSLGYRESGLLGVQFF
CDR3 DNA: TGTGCCAGCAGCTTAGGTTATCGGGAAAGTGGCCTCTTGGGGGTGCAGTTCTTC

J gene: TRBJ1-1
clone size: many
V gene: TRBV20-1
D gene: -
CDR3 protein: CSARKAGDTEAFF
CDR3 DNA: TGCAGTGCTAGAAAGGCCGGGGACACTGAAGCTTTCTTT

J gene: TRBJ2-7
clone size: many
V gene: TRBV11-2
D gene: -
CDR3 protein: CASSLVLASEQYF
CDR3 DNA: TGTGCCAGCAGCTTAGTACTAGCTAGCGAGCAGTACTTC

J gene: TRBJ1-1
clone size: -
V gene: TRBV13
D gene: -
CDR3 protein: CASSSRAWDMNTEAFF
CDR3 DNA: TGTGCCAGCAGCTCCCGTGCTTGGGACATGAACACTGAAGCTTTCTTT

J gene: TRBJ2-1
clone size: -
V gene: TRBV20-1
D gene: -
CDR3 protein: CSAVYPSVSYNERFF
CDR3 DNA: TGCAGTGCTGTTTATCCTAGCGTTTCCTACAATGAGCGGTTCTTC

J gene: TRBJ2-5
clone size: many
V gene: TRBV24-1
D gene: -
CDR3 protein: CATSDRGGGVETQYF
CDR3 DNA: TGTGCCACCAGTGACCGCGGCGGCGGGGTAGAGACCCAGTACTTC

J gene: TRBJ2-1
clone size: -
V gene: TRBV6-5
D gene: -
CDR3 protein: CASSYSLSSYNEQLF
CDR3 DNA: TGTGCCAGCAGTTACTCTCTAAGCTCCTACAATGAGCAGCTCTTC

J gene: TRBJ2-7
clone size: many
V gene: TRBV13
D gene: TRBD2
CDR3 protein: CASSPRASGYEQYF
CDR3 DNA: TGTGCCAGCAGCCCAAGGGCTAGCGGCTACGAGCAGTACTTC

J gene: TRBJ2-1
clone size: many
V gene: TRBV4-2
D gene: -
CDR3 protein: CASSQESLEGPYNEQFF
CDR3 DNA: TGTGCCAGCAGCCAAGAATCGTTGGAGGGCCCGTACAATGAGCAGTTCTTC

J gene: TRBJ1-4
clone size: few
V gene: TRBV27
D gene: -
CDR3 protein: CASSLSGGGGELFF
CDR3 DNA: TGTGCCAGCAGTTTATCCGGAGGGGGTGGGGAACTGTTTTTT

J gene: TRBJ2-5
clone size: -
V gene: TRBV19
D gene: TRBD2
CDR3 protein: CASSIVPGLASTTQYF
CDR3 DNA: TGTGCCAGTAGTATAGTTCCGGGACTAGCGTCTACGACCCAGTACTTC

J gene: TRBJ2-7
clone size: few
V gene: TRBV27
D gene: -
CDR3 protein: CASSLGEPRYHEQYF
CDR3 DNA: TGTGCCAGCAGTTTGGGAGAACCTCGGTACCACGAGCAGTACTTC

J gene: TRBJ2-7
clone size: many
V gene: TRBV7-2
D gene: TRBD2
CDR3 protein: CASSLGLAGGSEQYF
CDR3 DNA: TGTGCCAGCAGCCTGGGACTAGCGGGAGGATCCGAGCAGTACTTC

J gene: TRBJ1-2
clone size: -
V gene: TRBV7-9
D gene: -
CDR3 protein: CASSLARGNNYGYTF
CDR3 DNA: TGTGCCAGCAGCTTAGCGCGGGGAAATAACTATGGCTACACCTTC

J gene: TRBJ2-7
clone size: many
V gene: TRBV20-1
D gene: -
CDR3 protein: CSARDQGPRRPYEQYF
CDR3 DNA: TGCAGTGCTAGAGATCAAGGCCCCCGGAGGCCCTACGAGCAGTACTTC

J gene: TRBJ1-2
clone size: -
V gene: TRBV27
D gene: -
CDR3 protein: CASSPQVLPNYGYTF
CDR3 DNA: TGTGCCAGCAGTCCCCAGGTACTGCCGAACTATGGCTACACCTTC